This section outlines one T cell receptor (beta chain) sequence together with its context. Its antigen is unidentified. The data were taken from a study of T cell responses to AZD1222 COVID-19 vaccine. Study outcomes and limitations: Donors were mostly white British, more females; clonal diversity possibly underestimated. Receipt of two AZD1222 doses was followed by a rise in Spike-specific TCR breadth and depth.

The method was immunoSEQ multiplex PCR; TCRdb's version includes in-frame clones alone and lacks a portion of them. The top ten hold less than 5.5% of the sample, which has about 90,000 clones, approximately 89% seen once. The germline gives CDR1 SNHLY, CDR2 FYNNEI. V was clipped by 6 bases and J by 1 base, with 9 bases between them. The CDR3 sequence is 13 residues long. The receptor was isolated from an adult in good health. The starting material was peripheral blood, obtained on day 0 of MenACWY control vaccination. This sequence joins TRBV2 and TRBJ1-1, with D hard to call. The CDR3 DNA reads TGTGCCAGCAGGAGGGAGGAGAACACTGAAGCTTTCTTT. Translating it yields CASRREENTEAFF.